This TCR beta chain is drawn from a study of T cell responses to AZD1222 COVID-19 vaccine (dated by TCRdb to the early 2020s). Context from the whole study: TCR sequencing covered 233 trial participants: around 210 given two doses of AZD1222 and some 25 given two doses of MenACWY control vaccine. Enrollment into the trials was organized by age into subgroups of 18-55, 56-69 and 70-plus years, and those subgroups contained roughly 160, 29 and 62 TCR-sequenced participants, respectively. Broad study findings and their caveats: Reportedly, almost half of the unique spike-specific TCRs recognized epitopes lying outside the regions that are mutated in the B.1.351 and B.1.1.7 variants. The 56-69-year group was small, and its depth increase did not reach significance, likely because of low power. Spike-specific TCR breadth and depth rose significantly after two AZD1222 doses compared with day 0 and with MenACWY recipients. Conclusions about previously exposed vaccinees are limited, since just five or six AZD1222 recipients were seropositive for SARS-CoV-2 at baseline. Because no day 14 peak-response samples were available, the repertoires could be characterized only after the peak T cell response. Participants were mostly white British and included more females than males, and it was suggested by the authors that clonal diversity may have been underestimated. Vaccine-associated CD4 TCRs spanned the whole spike protein, with dominant responses in regions 160-218 and 743-854.

The meaning of the sample's time point label: about 28 days (+/-7) after the second vaccine dose. AZD1222 recipients whose second dose came at about 4 weeks and those whose second dose came at about 12 weeks were combined into one group, since spike-specific TCR depth and breadth did not differ between the two schedules. Vaccinee samples came from UK trials COV001 and COV002, including a single-blind randomized controlled phase 2/3 trial of AZD1222 (ChAdOx1 nCoV-19) in healthy adults. For TCRbeta chain sequencing, PBMC samples were collected from trial participants at day 0 and at day 28 after the second dose. The CDR3 regions of human TCRbeta chains were analyzed by immunosequencing. Turning to the authors' computational methods: Repertoire TCRs were checked for matches against a reference library of SARS-CoV-2-specific TCRs that had been generated using the MIRA antigen-specificity platform. Breadth meant the fraction of unique TCRs that were SARS-CoV-2-associated, whereas depth meant the fraction of total T cells that were SARS-CoV-2-associated. Using the MIRA data, each spike-specific TCR was mapped to the spike region that the TCR reacts to and placed in a CD4 or CD8 class. Log10-transformed breadth and depth values were compared by one-way ANOVA with Sidak's multiple comparisons tests. As stored in TCRdb, this immuneACCESS dataset retains in-frame rearrangements with V and J assigned. A fraction of the clones does not appear; measured against another copy, unresolved V genes explain less than half of the discrepancy, and the remainder lacks a known reason. V and J calls and clone size are as listed in that table; D and trimming were resolved from the DNA. In this sample the table shows around 190,000 clones, 94% of which occur a single time. 1.5% to 2% of the sample is held by the ten biggest clonotypes.

CDR1 and CDR2 (LNHDA, SQIVND) derive from the germline V gene (reference sequence). The CDR3, cysteine through phenylalanine, is 11 amino acids long. Only CDR3 DNA remains: 33 bases, in frame from the first base. The germline ends are 8 bases apart after V is trimmed by 6 bases and J by 6 bases. This clone was counted a few times. No cognate antigen has been identified for it. Nothing much larger sits one base from this clone, and base qualities are not available. The material sequenced was peripheral blood, taken 28 days after the second AZD1222 dose. The receptor was isolated from an adult who received the AZD1222 COVID-19 vaccine. This receptor chain uses TRBV19 and TRBJ1-2, with the D gene not confidently named. The DNA sequence is TGTGCCAGTAGATGGGAGGATGGCTACACCTTC. It translates to CASRWEDGYTF.